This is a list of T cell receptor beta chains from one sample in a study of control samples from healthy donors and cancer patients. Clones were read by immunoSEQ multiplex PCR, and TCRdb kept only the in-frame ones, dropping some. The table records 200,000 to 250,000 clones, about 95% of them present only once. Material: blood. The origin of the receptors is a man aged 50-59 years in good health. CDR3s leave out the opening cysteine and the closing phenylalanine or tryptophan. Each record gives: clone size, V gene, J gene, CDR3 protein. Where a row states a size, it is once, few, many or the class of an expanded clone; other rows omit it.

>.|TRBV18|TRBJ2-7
ASSPWASGGQSSYEQY
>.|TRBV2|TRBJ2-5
ASSLRAQETQY
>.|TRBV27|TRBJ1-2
ASSFLEGQGARGYT
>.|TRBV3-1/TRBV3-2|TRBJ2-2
ASSRLGQANTGELF
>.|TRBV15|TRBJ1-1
ATSSGITEAF
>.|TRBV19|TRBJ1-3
ASNDGFSGNTIY
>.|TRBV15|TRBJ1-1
ATSRVRGSTEAF
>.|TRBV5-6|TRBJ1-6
ASSLYSGVTNSPLH
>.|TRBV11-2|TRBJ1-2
ASSPGEGYT
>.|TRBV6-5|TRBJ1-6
ASRGTDYNSPLH
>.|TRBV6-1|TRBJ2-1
ASSGIRDRWANEQF
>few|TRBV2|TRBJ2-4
ASSGGALGIQY
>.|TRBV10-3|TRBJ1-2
AISEGTVYGYT
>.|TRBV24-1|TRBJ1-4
ATSGLPSPSSDGREKLF
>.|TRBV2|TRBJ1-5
ASRHDRGDQPQH
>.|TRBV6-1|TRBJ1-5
ASSVWRRDNRRGVNQPQH
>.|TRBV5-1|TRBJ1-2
ASSLAGGNRPNYGYT
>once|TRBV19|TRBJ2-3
ASSMTGTDTQY
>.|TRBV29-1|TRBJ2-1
SLTGTGNYNEQF
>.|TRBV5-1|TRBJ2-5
ASSLGPGEETQY
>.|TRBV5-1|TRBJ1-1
ASSGRTGQTEAF
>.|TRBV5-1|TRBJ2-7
ASSSWGDEQY
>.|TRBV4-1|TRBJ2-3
ASSQRGKGMDTQY
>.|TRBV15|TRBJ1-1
ATTSGQGVLSNTEAF
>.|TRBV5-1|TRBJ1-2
ASSLGLQGAGYT